This T cell receptor (beta chain) was recorded in a study of T cell responses to AZD1222 COVID-19 vaccine. Sequencing was performed with immunoSEQ multiplex PCR; in TCRdb, only in-frame clones are kept and a portion is missing. The sample records about 110,000 clones, roughly 92% being singletons. Points on this clone: No antigen is known for it.

The CDR3 spans 16 residues. Germline V gives CDR1 SGHDN, CDR2 FVKESK. Trimming at V came to 4 bases and at J to 4 bases, leaving 5 bases not matched to a gene. Regarding the study as a whole: Females made up more of the donors, who were largely white British, and clonal diversity may have come out too low. Along spike, vaccine-associated CD4 TCRs were found throughout, with dominance at 160-218 and 743-854. The study found Spike-specific TCR breadth and depth rose after two AZD1222 doses. Unmutated variant regions reportedly attract nearly half of all spike-specific TCRs.

The genes are TRBV14 and TRBJ2-6; 9 bases align to TRBD1. The source material was peripheral blood, sampled 28 days after the second AZD1222 dose. The sequence derives from an adult who received the AZD1222 COVID-19 vaccine. The CDR3 region is CASSLGTGSGANVLTF. The DNA for the CDR3 is TGTGCCAGCAGCCTCGGGACAGGGTCGGGGGCCAACGTCCTGACTTTC.